Listed here are 22 T cell receptor beta chains from one sample, sequenced in a study of regulatory T cells in long-lasting Graves disease (dated by TCRdb to the early 2020s). The time point label of this sample denotes: persistent/refractory GD, antithyroid drugs over 5 years with positive TRAb. For both TCR sequencing and RNA sequencing, RNA was extracted from PBMCs in TRIzol. The method behind the library was multiplex PCR. Data came from an Illumina HiSeq 4000. TCR beta libraries were built with iRepertoire HTBI primers and Arm-PCR amplification of CDR3 regions. In-frame beta chains were kept once TCRdb had trimmed the public reads at Q25 with fastp and called clones with MiXCR. Each entry is one CDR3 protein sequence, shown with its most common DNA and genes. The sample data list 400,000 to 600,000 distinct CDR3 sequences, and about a fifth of these were observed just once. The ten most abundant clones make up 7.1% of the sample.

Sequences were derived from peripheral blood mononuclear cells (PBMCs), sampled when the disease was refractory, from a patient treated with antithyroid drugs. All receptors derive from a female donor with Graves disease.

There are a few counts of this clonotype. The CDR3 loop reads CASSYSLDSPLHF. As DNA, the CDR3 is TGTGCCAGCAGTTACTCGTTGGATTCACCCCTCCACTTT. J is TRBJ1-6 and V is TRBV6-2 or TRBV6-3; D remains ambiguous. This CDR3 region has 13 residues. Germline lookup yields CDR1 MNHEY and CDR2 SVGEGT. V was cut by 0 bases and J by 8 bases, with 5 bases left in between.

V gene TRBV12-3 or TRBV12-4 combines with J gene TRBJ1-2; perhaps TRBD1 as D (5 bases). The CDR3 is 14 residues long. The ends were cut back, 4 bases at V and 3 bases at J, with 12 bases in the middle. Here the CDR3 reads CASSSQDTDYGYTF. CDR3 nucleotides: TGTGCCAGCAGTTCCCAGGACACGGACTATGGCTACACCTTC.

The CDR3 sequence: CASSLGDGGELFF. The CDR3 DNA sequence: TGTGCCAGCAGCTTGGGGGACGGCGGGGAGCTGTTTTTT. This chain links TRBV5-6 with TRBJ2-2; D could derive from TRBD1 or TRBD2 (5 bases each). The length of the CDR3 is 13 residues. Trimming took 0 bases from V and 7 from J, leaving 7 bases between them. Germline V gene lookup returns CDR1 SGHDT and CDR2 YYEEEE.

This clonotype was recorded many times. This sequence joins TRBV6-1 and TRBJ2-5, with a possible D match to TRBD1 (5 bases). Per germline, CDR1 MNHNS and CDR2 SASEGT. V was cut by 7 bases and J by 2 bases, with 26 bases left in between. The CDR3 runs to 18 residues. DNA for the CDR3: TGTGCCAGCACCCAATGGACAATCGCCGAGATAACACAAGAGACCCAGTACTTC. It encodes CASTQWTIAEITQETQYF.

The genes are TRBV3-1 and TRBJ2-1, with D possibly TRBD2 on 6 matching bases. The CDR3 is made up of 13 amino acids. Trimming removed 0 bases from V and 14 bases from J, with 14 bases in between. Germline loops: CDR1 LGHDT, CDR2 YNNKEL (reference sequence). CDR3 nucleotide sequence: TGTGCCAGCAGCCAAGATACTCGGGGGTGGGAGTTCTTC. Protein: CASSQDTRGWEFF.

As regards this clonotype: One base away lies a much larger clone, so this may be a sequencing read error. This chain joins TRBV12-5 and TRBJ1-2; 10 bases fit TRBD1. The length of the CDR3 is 14 residues. The V segment lost 4 bases and the J segment 7 bases; nucleotides outside the gene matches: 6. Germline lookup yields CDR1 LGHNT and CDR2 FRNRAP. The DNA of the CDR3 is TGTGCTAGTGGTTCCGGGACAGGGGTTGGTGGCTACACCTTC. It is translated as CASGSGTGVGGYTF.

This clonotype was found a few times. V gene TRBV12-5 combines with J gene TRBJ2-4, with 8 bases aligning to TRBD1. The V segment lost 4 bases and the J segment 7 bases; nucleotides outside the gene matches: 6. The CDR3 sequence is 14 residues long. CDR1 and CDR2 from the germline V gene are LGHNT and FRNRAP. The CDR3 region is CASGSPDRVNIQYF. The CDR3 DNA reads TGTGCTAGTGGTTCCCCGGACAGGGTGAACATTCAGTACTTC.

Ten or more counts support this clonotype. The V call is TRBV12-3 or TRBV12-4, the J call TRBJ2-2; D remains ambiguous. The CDR3 covers 15 residues. Trimming pared 6 bases from V and 4 bases from J, leaving 15 bases between. The CDR3 protein is CASSRAAPSTGELFF. In DNA, the CDR3 is TGTGCCAGCAGCCGGGCGGCCCCGAGCACCGGGGAGCTGTTTTTT.

This clonotype occurred many times. The chain carries TRBV7-2 and TRBJ1-2; D uncertain. Germline loops: CDR1 SGHTA, CDR2 FQGNSA. The CDR3 extends over 15 amino acids. V was pared by 4 bases and J by 4 bases, with 16 bases between. The CDR3, as DNA: TGTGCCAGCAGCTCCCTTTCCGGGTTCGGCTATGGCTACACCTTC. This gives the protein CASSSLSGFGYGYTF.

V and J are TRBV7-8 and TRBJ2-7; 7 nucleotides match TRBD1. Unmatched junction bases numbered 7, after V lost 4 bases and J lost 4 bases. CDR1 is SGHVS and CDR2 is FQNEAQ in the germline V gene. The CDR3 is 14 amino acids. The CDR3 bases are TGTGCCAGCAGCTCTGACAGGGTCCCTTACGAGCAGTACTTC. It is translated as CASSSDRVPYEQYF.

This clonotype occurred many times. This chain links TRBV6-9 with TRBJ1-5; D is unresolved. This CDR3 comprises 14 residues. CDR1 MNHGY and CDR2 SVAAGI come from the germline V gene. Trimming shortened V by 3 bases and J by 2 bases, and 8 bases separated the two germline ends. The CDR3 DNA is TGTGCCAGCAGTTACGGATCCGGCAATCAGCCCCAGCATTTT. It yields the protein CASSYGSGNQPQHF.

The chain carries TRBV10-3 and TRBJ2-2; a weak D match, TRBD2 (6 bases). Germline CDR1 reads ENHRY; CDR2 reads SYGVKD. The CDR3 is 16 amino acids. V lost 3 bases to trimming and J lost 6 bases, with 17 bases between them. CDR3 nucleotide sequence: TGTGCCATCAGTGAATTAGGGCCGACTAGTCCCGGGGAGCTGTTTTTT. Protein product: CAISELGPTSPGELFF.

At least ten counts were recorded for this clonotype. CDR3 loop: CASSLERGLDQYF. Written as DNA, the CDR3 is TGTGCCAGCAGCTTAGAAAGGGGGCTAGATCAGTACTTC. The chain combines TRBV13 with TRBJ2-4, with TRBD1 matching 7 bases. Germline V gives CDR1 PRHDT, CDR2 FYEKMQ (reference sequence). The CDR3 consists of 13 residues. The junction had 6 bases not matched to a gene; V was cut back by 1 base and J by 12 bases.

This clonotype has ten or more counts. The chain links TRBV28 to TRBJ1-5; D not resolved. This CDR3 region has 14 residues. V shed 7 bases and J shed 9 bases, with 19 bases lying between them. CDR1 and CDR2 from the germline V gene are MDHEN and SYDVKM. The CDR3 region is CASKSLEQLRPQHF. In DNA, the CDR3 is TGTGCCAGCAAAAGTCTCGAGCAGTTGCGGCCCCAGCATTTT.

The chain combines TRBV10-3 with TRBJ2-7; either TRBD1 or TRBD2 may fit D (5 bases each). There are 14 residues in the CDR3. The germline V gene has CDR1 ENHRY and CDR2 SYGVKD. V lost 6 bases and J 0 bases, leaving 12 bases between the germline ends. The CDR3 bases are TGTGCCATCAGCGGGACCGAGAGCTCCTACGAGCAGTACTTC. Translation gives CAISGTESSYEQYF.

This clonotype was observed at least ten times. The J gene is TRBJ2-7, the V gene TRBV7-9; 14 bases line up with TRBD2. Per the germline V gene, CDR1 is SEHNR and CDR2 is FQNEAQ (reference sequence). CDR3 length: 17 residues. With V trimmed by 2 bases and J by 4 bases, 7 bases remained unmatched. The CDR3 region has the DNA TGTGCCAGCAGCTTACCCCCCGGGACTAGCGGGAGTTACGAGCAGTACTTC. Residues: CASSLPPGTSGSYEQYF.

This clonotype was observed a few times. The V and J genes are TRBV7-9 and TRBJ1-6; the D gene is possibly TRBD1 (5 bases). The germline gives CDR1 SEHNR, CDR2 FQNEAQ (reference sequence). This CDR3 is 14 amino acids long. V was shortened by 2 bases and J by 6 bases, with 8 bases between the two germline ends. The CDR3 region is CASSLLGPNSPLHF. The CDR3 DNA reads as TGTGCCAGCAGCTTACTGGGGCCTAATTCACCCCTCCACTTT.

The chain carries TRBV10-3 and TRBJ2-5; D is unresolved. Germline V gene lookup returns CDR1 ENHRY and CDR2 SYGVKD. The CDR3 length is 15 residues. The V gene lost 0 bases and the J gene lost 2 bases, with 10 bases spanning the gap. The CDR3 sequence is CAISESSRLQETQYF. The CDR3 bases are TGTGCCATCAGTGAGTCGAGTCGGCTACAAGAGACCCAGTACTTC.

The rearrangement joins TRBV11-2 to TRBJ2-5; TRBD2 is a possible D gene (5 bases). The CDR3 spans 16 residues. Trimming removed 8 bases from V and 2 bases from J, with 21 bases in between. Germline CDR1 is SGHAT and CDR2 is FQNNGV. The CDR3 DNA reads TGTGCCAGCTCACCCTCCCCCACGGACTTGCAAGAGACCCAGTACTTC. Translated, it gives CASSPSPTDLQETQYF.

This clonotype was seen at least ten times. The genes are TRBV27 and TRBJ1-2, with 7 bases fitting TRBD1. The germline gives CDR1 MNHEY, CDR2 SMNVEV (reference sequence). This CDR3 spans 17 amino acids. V lost 2 bases to trimming and J lost 7 bases; unmatched junction nucleotides: 16. The CDR3 protein is CASSLRAGGGFGGGYTF. The CDR3 coding sequence is TGTGCCAGCAGTTTAAGGGCAGGGGGGGGGTTCGGTGGTGGCTACACCTTC.

The genes are TRBV7-9 and TRBJ1-1; 9 bases are shared with TRBD1. In germline, CDR1 is SEHNR, CDR2 FQNEAQ (reference sequence). J lost 6 bases, V lost 6 bases, and 11 bases had no gene match. This CDR3 comprises 15 residues. Written as DNA, the CDR3 is TGTGCCAGCAGTCCTTGGACAGGGGTGATTGCTGAAGCTTTCTTT. Residues: CASSPWTGVIAEAFF. Supplemented by reference TRBV7-9 and TRBJ1-1, the full variable domain reads DTGVSQNPRHKITKRGQNVTFRCDPISEHNRLYWYRQTLGQGPEFLTYFQNEAQLEKSRLLSDRFSAERPKGSFSTLEIQRTEQGDSAMYLCASSPWTGVIAEAFFGQGTRLTVV.

This clonotype has ten or more counts. V usage is TRBV6-1 and J usage is TRBJ2-7, with a tentative D call TRBD1 (6 bases). Deletions cut 4 bases from V and 3 bases from J, with 10 bases between. The CDR3 runs to 13 residues. Germline V gene data show CDR1 as MNHNS and CDR2 as SASEGT. In DNA form, the CDR3 reads TGTGCCAGCAGTGGGAACAGGGACTACGAGCAGTACTTC. Residues: CASSGNRDYEQYF.